Shown below are 27 T cell receptor beta chains from a single sample sequenced in a study of blood T cell repertoires in COVID-19 (TCRdb year 2020). Library preparation used the immunoSEQ multiplex PCR assay. This immuneACCESS table, as held by TCRdb, lists in-frame sequences with V and J called but not all clones. Of the missing ones, under half trace to an unresolved V gene in checked studies; the others have no known cause. The sample table contains roughly 150,000 clones; only one count was recorded for about four fifths of them. 11% of the sample goes to the ten largest clones. Sequencing input: peripheral blood. Receptor source: a man aged 55 to 69 with active or convalescent COVID-19.

This chain joins TRBV5-6 and TRBJ1-2; 10 nucleotides align to TRBD1. CDR3 length equals 16 residues. Losses at the gene ends were 3 bases for V and 0 bases for J; bases not matched to a gene: 5. Per germline, CDR1 SGHDT and CDR2 YYEEEE. CDR3 nucleotides: TGTGCCAGCAGCTACGGGACAGGGGTCTCTAACTATGGCTACACCTTC. Translating it yields CASSYGTGVSNYGYTF.

This chain links TRBV6-6 with TRBJ1-4, with a possible D match to TRBD1 (6 bases). CDR3 length: 13 residues. Trimming took off 2 bases at V and 8 bases at J, with 9 bases between the two ends. Per germline, CDR1 MNHNY and CDR2 SVGAGI (reference sequence). The CDR3 DNA sequence: TGTGCCAGCAGTTACGGGACAACGGAAAAACTGTTTTTT. Translation gives CASSYGTTEKLFF.

The rearrangement joins TRBV7-9 to TRBJ2-1; TRBD1 is a possible D gene (6 bases). CDR1 and CDR2 (germline): SEHNR, FQNEAQ (reference sequence). V was cut by 0 bases and J by 4 bases, with 10 bases left in between. The CDR3 sequence is 15 residues long. The CDR3 region is CASSLAQGTYNEQFF. CDR3 nucleotides: TGTGCCAGCAGCTTAGCCCAGGGGACATACAATGAGCAGTTCTTC.

The chain combines TRBV15 with TRBJ1-1; D is uncertain. The CDR3 has 14 residues. Deletions cut 11 bases from V and 5 bases from J, with 21 bases between. Per the germline V gene, CDR1 is LNHNV and CDR2 is YYDKDF (reference sequence). The CDR3 nucleotides read TGTGCCGTTCAAGGCGGGGAGGTTAAAACTGAAGCTTTCTTT. Translating gives CAVQGGEVKTEAFF.

This chain connects TRBV2 to TRBJ2-5; the match to TRBD2 covers 9 bases. The junction had 5 bases not matched to a gene; V was cut back by 2 bases and J by 7 bases. This CDR3 comprises 14 residues. Germline values: CDR1 SNHLY, CDR2 FYNNEI. As DNA, the CDR3 is TGTGCCAGCAGTGAAATTAGCGGGGGCGGGACCCAGTACTTC. It codes for CASSEISGGGTQYF.

The chain recombines TRBV7-2 with TRBJ2-5, with 11 bases matching TRBD1. V gave up 5 bases and J gave up 4 bases; unmatched junction bases: 6. Looked up from germline, CDR1 is SGHTA and CDR2 is FQGNSA. The CDR3 sequence is 15 residues long. The CDR3 sequence: CASSPWTGGGETQYF. CDR3 in DNA: TGTGCCAGCAGCCCGTGGACAGGGGGCGGAGAGACCCAGTACTTC.

This clone was seen at least ten times. The chain uses TRBV18 and TRBJ1-2; the D is unclear. The CDR3 spans 13 residues. The germline gives CDR1 KGHSH, CDR2 LQKENI. Trimming removed 0 bases from V and 8 bases from J, with 10 bases in between. The CDR3 is CASSPPKHKGYTF. The CDR3 DNA sequence: TGTGCCAGCTCACCACCCAAACACAAAGGCTACACCTTC.

The rearrangement uses TRBV29-1 and TRBJ1-1; D not resolved. This CDR3 region has 12 residues. Germline V gene data show CDR1 as SQVTM and CDR2 as ANQGSEA. The V end lost 7 bases, the J end lost 0 bases, and 9 bases lay between the germline ends. The CDR3 region is CSGGSLNTEAFF. In DNA, the CDR3 is TGCAGCGGGGGTAGTCTGAACACTGAAGCTTTCTTT.

The chain has TRBV19 and TRBJ1-2; 10 bases align to TRBD1. This CDR3 region has 15 residues. V lost 3 bases to trimming and J lost 7 bases; unmatched junction nucleotides: 8. In germline, CDR1 is LNHDA, CDR2 SQIVND (reference sequence). CDR3 residues: CASSMTGQGLRGYTF. CDR3 DNA sequence: TGTGCCAGTAGTATGACGGGACAGGGGTTGCGTGGCTACACCTTC.

The V call is TRBV5-4, the J call TRBJ2-7; 9 bases agree with TRBD1. The trim removed 0 bases at V and 0 bases at J, leaving 4 bases unmatched. CDR1 and CDR2 from the germline V gene are SGHNT and YYREEE (reference sequence). The CDR3 length is 16 residues. The CDR3 DNA reads as TGTGCCAGCAGCTTGGGGGGACAGGGAGGCTCCTACGAGCAGTACTTC. Residues: CASSLGGQGGSYEQYF.

This chain connects TRBV12-3 or TRBV12-4 to TRBJ2-7, with 9 bases aligning to TRBD2. Trimming took 5 bases from V and 13 from J; bases not matched to a gene: 9. The CDR3 spans 12 residues. Here the CDR3 reads CASSRTGTSLYF. Here the CDR3 DNA reads TGTGCCAGCAGTCGCACCGGGACTAGCCTTTACTTC.

J is TRBJ2-1 and V is TRBV9, with 7 bases aligning to TRBD1. Germline V lookup: CDR1 SGDLS, CDR2 YYNGEE. V trimming: 3 bases; J trimming: 4 bases; junction bases outside the gene matches: 7. The CDR3 loop spans 15 amino acids. CDR3 in amino acids: CASSGEDREYNEQFF. Here the CDR3 DNA reads TGTGCCAGCAGCGGAGAAGACAGGGAATACAATGAGCAGTTCTTC.

This chain connects TRBV6-6 to TRBJ1-4, with D possibly TRBD1 on 6 matching bases. CDR1 is MNHNY, CDR2 SVGAGI, per germline (reference sequence). V shed 6 bases and J shed 0 bases, with 14 bases lying between them. The CDR3 totals 16 residues. CDR3 in amino acids: CASSTQGPSTNEKLFF. CDR3 DNA sequence: TGTGCCAGCAGCACACAGGGTCCCTCAACTAATGAAAAACTGTTTTTT.

The V gene is TRBV29-1, the J gene TRBJ2-3; 10 bases align to TRBD1. V gave up 6 bases and J gave up 4 bases; unmatched junction bases: 1. Germline values: CDR1 SQVTM, CDR2 ANQGSEA. This CDR3 is built from 12 residues. CDR3 DNA sequence: TGCAGCGTGGGGACAGGGGCAGATACGCAGTATTTT. It is translated as CSVGTGADTQYF.

DNA of the CDR3: TGTGCCAGCAGCCCACATACGGGTTTCATGAACACTGAAGCTTTCTTT. Protein product: CASSPHTGFMNTEAFF. The chain couples TRBV14 to TRBJ1-1; unclear D gene. CDR1 and CDR2 from the germline V gene are SGHDN and FVKESK. V dropped 4 bases and J dropped 0 bases, with 15 bases sitting between them. The CDR3 length is 16 residues.

V gene TRBV5-1 combines with J gene TRBJ1-4; TRBD1 might be the D (5 bases). Germline V CDR1 and CDR2: SGHRS, YFSETQ. Trimming cost V 3 bases and J 4 bases, with 16 bases left between them. The CDR3 consists of 16 residues. CDR3 nucleotide sequence: TGCGCCAGCAGCTCCGGGTCCCAAAGGGGTAATGAAAAACTGTTTTTT. This sequence encodes CASSSGSQRGNEKLFF.

J is TRBJ2-2 and V is TRBV5-4, with D possibly matching TRBD1 (7 bases). CDR3 length: 14 residues. The germline V gene encodes CDR1 SGHNT and CDR2 YYREEE (reference sequence). V dropped 4 bases and J dropped 2 bases, with 9 bases sitting between them. CDR3 protein: CASSQGGNTGELFF. The DNA for the CDR3 is TGTGCCAGCAGCCAGGGGGGAAACACCGGGGAGCTGTTTTTT.

The V call is TRBV11-2, the J call TRBJ2-1, with TRBD2 as a possible D gene (6 bases). This CDR3 is 14 amino acids long. The V and J ends lost 1 base and 10 bases respectively, with 14 bases between them. CDR1 is SGHAT, CDR2 FQNNGV, per germline. CDR3 DNA: TGTGCCAGCAGCTTAGGGGTTAGCGGCCAAGAGCAGTTCTTC. Translation gives CASSLGVSGQEQFF.

This clone was found once. V gene TRBV5-1 combines with J gene TRBJ1-4; D might be TRBD1 (6 bases). This CDR3 has 14 amino acids. The V end lost 3 bases, the J end lost 8 bases, and 14 bases lay between the germline ends. Germline V CDR1 and CDR2: SGHRS, YFSETQ. The CDR3: CASSSRRGEEKLFF. CDR3 DNA: TGCGCCAGCAGCTCCCGCAGGGGTGAGGAAAAACTGTTTTTT.

The chain joins TRBV5-1 to TRBJ2-7; a possible D gene is TRBD1 (7 bases). The CDR3 spans 14 residues. Germline V gene sequence: CDR1 SGHRS, CDR2 YFSETQ. The V and J ends lost 4 bases and 3 bases respectively, with 14 bases between them. DNA of the CDR3: TGCGCCAGCAGCCCGGCGGGGACAGTCTACGAGCAGTACTTC. Translation gives CASSPAGTVYEQYF.

The genes are TRBV7-6 and TRBJ2-1; 12 bases agree with TRBD2. From germline, CDR1 is SGHVS and CDR2 FNYEAQ. V shed 0 bases, J shed 5 bases, and the junction held 8 bases outside the gene matches. The CDR3 is made up of 18 amino acids. DNA of the CDR3: TGTGCCAGCAGCTTAGCGGCGACTAGCGGGAGTTTCAACAATGAGCAGTTCTTC. The encoded protein is CASSLAATSGSFNNEQFF. Using reference TRBV7-6 and TRBJ2-1 for the parts outside the CDR3, the full variable domain is GAGVSQSPRYKVTKRGQDVALRCDPISGHVSLYWYRQALGQGPEFLTYFNYEAQQDKSGLPNDRFSAERPEGSISTLTIQRTEQRDSAMYRCASSLAATSGSFNNEQFFGPGTRLTVL.

The rearrangement joins TRBV6-6 to TRBJ1-4, with D hard to call. Per germline, CDR1 MNHNY and CDR2 SVGAGI (reference sequence). V dropped 11 bases and J dropped 7 bases, with 20 bases sitting between them. The CDR3 is 14 amino acids. DNA of the CDR3: TGTGCCGCAGGACTCGGATTAGTTAGTGAAAAACTGTTTTTT. Translation: CAAGLGLVSEKLFF.

This chain connects TRBV6-2 or TRBV6-3 to TRBJ2-7, with 7 positions matching TRBD2. Trimming cost V 0 bases and J 6 bases; bases outside gene matches: 11. Germline V CDR1 and CDR2: MNHEY, SVGEGT. This CDR3 is built from 16 residues. CDR3 in DNA: TGTGCCAGCAGTTACTCCTCCGGGAAAGCGGGGCCCGAGCAGTACTTC. Amino acids: CASSYSSGKAGPEQYF.

This chain links TRBV5-8 with TRBJ1-3, with 7 bases matching TRBD1. Germline V gives CDR1 SGHTS, CDR2 YDEGEE. V lost 2 bases to trimming and J lost 0 bases; unmatched junction nucleotides: 11. The CDR3 sequence is 18 residues long. CDR3 nucleotide sequence: TGTGCCAGCAGCTTCTACCTGGGACAGTCGATCTCTGGAAACACCATATATTTT. As protein: CASSFYLGQSISGNTIYF.

CDR3: CASSSDRLGYGYTF. Written as DNA, the CDR3 is TGTGCCAGCAGCTCCGACAGGTTGGGATATGGCTACACCTTC. The chain joins TRBV7-8 to TRBJ1-2, with a weak D call TRBD1 (6 bases). V lost 4 bases to trimming and J lost 5 bases, with 14 bases between them. The CDR3 is 14 amino acids. Germline CDR1 is SGHVS and CDR2 is FQNEAQ.

The DNA of the CDR3 is TGCGCCAGCAGCCTAAAACCAGGGTTTAGGAACACCATATATTTT. Its translation is CASSLKPGFRNTIYF. This sequence joins TRBV4-1 and TRBJ1-3; possible D gene TRBD1, 5 bases. CDR3 length: 15 amino acids. Per the germline V gene, CDR1 is MGHRA and CDR2 is YSYEKL. Trimming shortened V by 4 bases and J by 7 bases, and 17 bases separated the two germline ends.

This rearrangement joins TRBV29-1 to TRBJ2-1, with D possibly TRBD1 on 5 matching bases. The V gene's germline CDR1 is SQVTM and CDR2 ANQGSEA. The CDR3 is made up of 14 amino acids. V was trimmed by 4 bases and J by 4 bases, leaving 14 bases between them. The CDR3 DNA follows: TGCAGCGTTGCTTCCCAGGGTGGTTACAATGAGCAGTTCTTC. Amino acids: CSVASQGGYNEQFF.